The T cell receptor (beta chain) described here comes from a study of blood T cell repertoires in COVID-19. The overall study: Some COVID-19 samples were acute and others convalescent; all came from the United States, Italy and Spain. PBMCs, B-cell-depleted T cells, or T cells were the source of the cDNA or gDNA that made up the material.

Germline values: CDR1 SGHVS, CDR2 FNYEAQ. The CDR3 length is 16 residues. Trimming removed 1 base from V and 7 bases from J, with 19 bases in between. In the original processing: Amplification from reference gene primers served as the basis for estimated nucleated cell counts. The table came from immunoSEQ multiplex PCR; TCRdb's copy has only in-frame clones and leaves some out. V, J and clone size were drawn from that table, and D and trimming were deduced from the DNA. The sample carries about 200,000 clones, approximately 88% recorded once. Sequenced material: peripheral blood. The origin of this receptor is a man aged 40-49 years with acute or convalescent COVID-19. V usage is TRBV7-6 and J usage is TRBJ1-2; possible D gene TRBD1, 6 bases. The CDR3 DNA is TGTGCCAGCAGCTTAGGCCCAGTCCTACAGGGAGCTGGCTACACCTTC. Its translation: CASSLGPVLQGAGYTF.